This T cell receptor beta chain emerged from a study of blood T cell repertoires in COVID-19. Study-wide background: There were acute and convalescent COVID-19 samples, and they came from the United States, Italy and Spain. The analysed material was cDNA or gDNA that came from T cells, B-cell-depleted T cells, or PBMCs.

This CDR3 is 14 amino acids long. Germline V lookup: CDR1 LGHNT, CDR2 FRNRAP. V was cut by 1 base and J by 4 bases, with 10 bases left in between. Original processing notes: Amplification of reference gene primers provided the estimated nucleated cell counts. The data were produced by immunoSEQ multiplex PCR, yet TCRdb's version contains in-frame clones alone and is incomplete. D and trimming were read from the DNA, whereas the V and J calls and clone size are those reported in that table. Of about 220,000 clones listed, around four fifths are singletons. This receptor was taken from a woman in her fifties or sixties who had recovered from COVID-19. The sequencing sample was made of peripheral blood. The gene calls are TRBV12-5 and TRBJ1-1; D may be TRBD1 (6 bases). CDR3 region: CASGLEQGGTEAFF. The DNA for the CDR3 is TGTGCTAGTGGTTTGGAACAGGGCGGCACTGAAGCTTTCTTT.